Sequencing of this T cell receptor beta chain was carried out in a study of chronic HIV infection and antiretroviral therapy. Each CDR3 protein is one row after TCRdb ran MiXCR on the 5' RACE reads. Of about 38,000 distinct CDR3 sequences detected, about 8.1% appear once; the ten largest clones hold 2.9%. This clonotype was seen repeatedly, ten times or more. V shed 5 bases and J shed 7 bases, with 18 bases lying between them. The length of the CDR3 is 14 residues. Germline V gives CDR1 DFQATT, CDR2 SNEGSKA (reference sequence). Source material: peripheral blood. The TCR sequence derives from an adult who had HIV and had not received antiretroviral therapy, or was an uninfected healthy control (not recorded which). The V call is TRBV20-1, the J call TRBJ1-5; D possibly corresponds to TRBD1 (6 bases). The CDR3 sequence is CSAPLGHLRQPQHF. CDR3 in DNA: TGCAGTGCTCCACTGGGACACCTCCGGCAGCCCCAGCATTTT.